These 28 T cell receptor beta chains originate from one sample sequenced in a study of T cell repertoires in cytomegalovirus infection. TCRdb redid the calling of the reads with MiXCR, one entry per CDR3 protein. Among approximately 70,000 distinct CDR3 sequences, 4% were seen once, and the ten largest hold about 20%. Specimen: PBMCs. The source of these receptors is a human donor in good health (CMV status not recorded). Some clones in this sample may be carry-over from other donors' samples.

The CDR3 DNA reads TGTGCCAGCAGTCAAGGTGGGACTAGCACAGATACGCAGTATTTT. Encoded protein: CASSQGGTSTDTQYF. The chain joins TRBV28 to TRBJ2-3; possibly TRBD2 for D (6 bases). CDR3 length: 15 residues. The germline CDR1 and CDR2 sequences are MDHEN and SYDVKM. V was cut by 5 bases and J by 0 bases, with 12 bases left in between.

Many counts were recorded for this clonotype. The rearrangement joins TRBV10-3 to TRBJ2-1; D ambiguous. In germline, CDR1 is ENHRY, CDR2 SYGVKD. The CDR3 runs 14 residues. V gave up 0 bases and J gave up 9 bases, with 12 bases separating them. The CDR3 is CAISESQATLEQFF. CDR3 DNA: TGTGCCATCAGTGAGTCGCAAGCGACACTTGAGCAGTTCTTC.

This clonotype was seen ten or more times. The chain uses TRBV7-2 and TRBJ1-6; D is possibly TRBD1 (5 bases). V was clipped by 1 base and J by 9 bases, with 13 bases between them. This CDR3 contains 15 residues. Germline CDR1 SGHTA, CDR2 FQGNSA. The CDR3 DNA is TGTGCCAGCAGCTTAGGAGTTCAGGGTCGTTCACCCCTCCACTTT. It specifies CASSLGVQGRSPLHF.

The table lists this clonotype with many counts. V gene TRBV7-3 combines with J gene TRBJ2-1, with 8 bases identical to TRBD2. Unmatched junction bases numbered 6, after V lost 3 bases and J lost 8 bases. This CDR3 spans 14 amino acids. Germline loops: CDR1 SGHTA, CDR2 FQGTGA. CDR3 DNA: TGTGCCAGCAGCTTCGGGGGGGCCGGGTATGAGCAGTTCTTC. Its translation is CASSFGGAGYEQFF. Using reference TRBV7-3 and TRBJ2-1 for the parts outside the CDR3, the full variable domain is GAGVSQTPSNKVTEKGKYVELRCDPISGHTALYWYRQSLGQGPEFLIYFQGTGAADDSGLPNDRFFAVRPEGSVSTLKIQRTERGDSAVYLCASSFGGAGYEQFFGPGTRLTVL.

This clonotype was counted many times. This chain uses TRBV7-6 with TRBJ2-1; TRBD2 matches at 9 bases. This CDR3 spans 15 amino acids. CDR1 is SGHVS, CDR2 FNYEAQ, per germline. V dropped 2 bases and J dropped 13; count of bases not matched to a gene: 12. The CDR3, as DNA: TGTGCCAGCAGCTTAAGTAGCGGGAGTCGGGGCCACCAGTTCTTC. Protein product: CASSLSSGSRGHQFF. Using reference TRBV7-6 and TRBJ2-1 for the parts outside the CDR3, the full variable domain is GAGVSQSPRYKVTKRGQDVALRCDPISGHVSLYWYRQALGQGPEFLTYFNYEAQQDKSGLPNDRFSAERPEGSISTLTIQRTEQRDSAMYRCASSLSSGSRGHQFFGPGTRLTVL.

This clonotype came up many times. CDR3 sequence reads: CASSFDLSGNTIYF. CDR3 coding DNA: TGTGCCAGCAGCTTCGATCTCTCTGGAAACACCATATATTTT. The rearrangement links TRBV7-8 to TRBJ1-3, with D hard to call. The CDR3 sequence is 14 residues long. The V gene's germline CDR1 is SGHVS and CDR2 FQNEAQ. V shed 3 bases and J shed 0 bases, with 6 bases lying between them. The whole variable domain, filled in from reference TRBV7-8 and TRBJ1-3, reads GAGVSQSPRYKVAKRGQDVALRCDPISGHVSLFWYQQALGQGPEFLTYFQNEAQLDKSGLPSDRFFAERPEGSVSTLKIQRTQQEDSAVYLCASSFDLSGNTIYFGEGSWLTVV.

This clonotype was seen many times. The rearrangement links TRBV7-2 to TRBJ1-2; no firm D call. Looked up from germline, CDR1 is SGHTA and CDR2 is FQGNSA. The germline V and J ends were trimmed by 3 bases and 11 bases, with 16 bases remaining between them. The CDR3 contains 13 residues. For the CDR3, the DNA is TGTGCCAGCAGCTTCACTGGACCGGACGCTTACACCTTC. This sequence encodes CASSFTGPDAYTF.

The table lists this clonotype with a few counts. The V and J genes are TRBV20-1 and TRBJ2-5; D possibly corresponds to TRBD2 (7 bases). Deletions cut 0 bases from V and 2 bases from J, with 16 bases between. The CDR3 totals 16 residues. Per the germline V gene, CDR1 is DFQATT and CDR2 is SNEGSKA (reference sequence). The CDR3 protein is CSARDTGGPGQETQYF. The CDR3 DNA reads TGCAGTGCTAGAGATACCGGGGGGCCGGGGCAAGAGACCCAGTACTTC.

This clonotype was seen a few times. V usage is TRBV12-3 or TRBV12-4 and J usage is TRBJ2-1, with 13 bases matching TRBD2. The J segment lost 14 bases and the V segment lost 5 bases, leaving 9 bases of the junction unmatched. The CDR3 is 14 amino acids. The CDR3 reads CASSPRTSGGPEFF. CDR3 DNA: TGTGCCAGCAGTCCAAGGACTAGCGGGGGTCCTGAGTTCTTC.

This clonotype was counted ten times or more. This rearrangement joins TRBV27 to TRBJ2-1, with 10 bases lining up with TRBD1. Per germline, CDR1 MNHEY and CDR2 SMNVEV (reference sequence). V lost 3 bases, J lost 14 bases, and 7 bases stayed unmatched. This CDR3 has 13 amino acids. The CDR3 sequence: CASSFPTGGREFF. The CDR3 region has the DNA TGTGCCAGCAGTTTCCCGACAGGGGGCCGTGAGTTCTTC.

This clonotype came up many times. The chain is built from TRBV27 and TRBJ2-4, with D unresolved. The V end was cut by 0 bases, the J end by 6 bases, with 6 bases between. Germline loops: CDR1 MNHEY, CDR2 SMNVEV (reference sequence). The CDR3 runs 13 residues. CDR3 nucleotide sequence: TGTGCCAGCAGTTTATCTTGGCTAAACATTCAGTACTTC. Protein product: CASSLSWLNIQYF.

This clonotype has only a few counts. The genes are TRBV6-6 and TRBJ2-7; D is unclear. This CDR3 is built from 11 residues. The germline V gene has CDR1 MNHNY and CDR2 SVGAGI (reference sequence). V lost 5 bases to trimming and J lost 7 bases, with 9 bases between them. The CDR3 DNA follows: TGTGCCAGCAGTATGGGTGGGGAGCAGTACTTC. This gives the protein CASSMGGEQYF.

This clonotype was recorded many times. The J gene is TRBJ1-1, the V gene TRBV7-2; 7 bases fit TRBD1. From germline, CDR1 is SGHTA and CDR2 FQGNSA. V was clipped by 3 bases and J by 1 base; unmatched bases: 8. The CDR3 consists of 16 residues. CDR3 sequence (DNA): TGTGCCAGCAGCTTTTTCAGGGGGAAGGGGAACACTGAAGCTTTCTTT. This codes for CASSFFRGKGNTEAFF.

This clonotype was observed many times. The chain is built from TRBV7-9 and TRBJ1-2; D is possibly TRBD1 (5 bases). Looked up from germline, CDR1 is SEHNR and CDR2 is FQNEAQ (reference sequence). V lost 5 bases, J lost 5 bases, and 18 bases lay in between. The CDR3 runs to 15 residues. CDR3 nucleotide sequence: TGTGCCAGCAGCCTAGACGCCTCGGGGCGTTATGGCTACACCTTC. As protein: CASSLDASGRYGYTF.

Many counts were recorded for this clonotype. The chain carries TRBV2 and TRBJ2-2; 15 nucleotides line up with TRBD2. CDR3 length: 17 amino acids. Trimming at V came to 6 bases and at J to 4 bases, leaving 6 bases not matched to a gene. Germline lookup yields CDR1 SNHLY and CDR2 FYNNEI. The CDR3 DNA sequence: TGTGCCAGCAGACACGGGACTAGCGGGGGGAGCACCGGGGAGCTGTTTTTT. Residues: CASRHGTSGGSTGELFF.

This clonotype came up many times. The J gene is TRBJ1-6, the V gene TRBV7-2; 7 nucleotides line up with TRBD1. The CDR3 consists of 15 residues. Germline assignment: CDR1 SGHTA and CDR2 FQGNSA. The trim removed 5 bases at V and 5 bases at J, leaving 6 bases unmatched. CDR3: CASSPDRADNSPLHF. The CDR3 bases are TGTGCCAGCAGCCCCGACAGGGCTGATAATTCACCCCTCCACTTT.

This clonotype was detected many times. The chain is built from TRBV12-5 and TRBJ2-3; possible D gene TRBD2, 5 bases. The CDR3 sequence is 15 residues long. Trimming cost V 5 bases and J 1 base, with 13 bases left between them. Germline V lookup: CDR1 LGHNT, CDR2 FRNRAP. CDR3: CASGPTGGGTDTQYF. The CDR3 nucleotides read TGTGCTAGTGGTCCCACCGGAGGAGGCACAGATACGCAGTATTTT.

This clonotype was counted at least ten times. The chain combines TRBV7-6 with TRBJ2-7, with D possibly being TRBD2 (6 bases). This CDR3 region has 13 residues. Trimming cost V 3 bases and J 6 bases, with 12 bases left between them. CDR1 and CDR2 (germline): SGHVS, FNYEAQ. For the CDR3, the DNA is TGTGCCAGCAGCTTCTTGGGAGGTGTCGAGCAGTACTTC. It specifies CASSFLGGVEQYF.

This clonotype was seen many times. The rearrangement joins TRBV4-1 to TRBJ2-7; unclear D gene. CDR3 length: 13 amino acids. Germline V gene lookup returns CDR1 MGHRA and CDR2 YSYEKL. V was shortened by 0 bases and J by 6 bases, with 9 bases between the two germline ends. The CDR3 region is CASSQEGRFEQYF. The CDR3 DNA follows: TGCGCCAGCAGCCAAGAAGGAAGGTTCGAGCAGTACTTC.

This clonotype was counted at least ten times. The chain recombines TRBV20-1 with TRBJ2-5; TRBD1 might be the D (5 bases). The CDR3 consists of 13 residues. The germline CDR1 and CDR2 sequences are DFQATT and SNEGSKA (reference sequence). V lost 3 bases and J 4 bases, leaving 12 bases between the germline ends. Here the CDR3 DNA reads TGCAGTGCTAGTCCGGCAGGGCGAGAGACCCAGTACTTC. Amino acids: CSASPAGRETQYF.

The table lists this clonotype with many counts. The chain uses TRBV5-5 and TRBJ2-1, with 9 positions matching TRBD2. Germline V gene lookup returns CDR1 SGHKS and CDR2 YYEKEE (reference sequence). V trimming: 5 bases; J trimming: 6 bases; junction bases outside the gene matches: 6. The CDR3 sequence is 14 residues long. CDR3 DNA: TGTGCCAGCAGTCCTAGCGGGAAGACCAATGAGCAGTTCTTC. It specifies CASSPSGKTNEQFF. Based on the CDR3 plus reference TRBV5-5 and TRBJ2-1, the full variable domain is DAGVTQSPTHLIKTRGQQVTLRCSPISGHKSVSWYQQVLGQGPQFIFQYYEKEERGRGNFPDRFSARQFPNYSSELNVNALLLGDSALYLCASSPSGKTNEQFFGPGTRLTVL.

This clonotype was seen a few times. The genes are TRBV7-6 and TRBJ2-2, with TRBD1 identical over 7 bases. Germline trimming cut 5 bases from V and 8 bases from J; bases unmatched to any gene: 8. The germline V gene has CDR1 SGHVS and CDR2 FNYEAQ. The CDR3 covers 14 residues. For the CDR3, the DNA is TGTGCCAGCAGCACACGACAGGGCTGGGGGGAGCTGTTTTTT. Protein product: CASSTRQGWGELFF.

This chain joins TRBV7-3 and TRBJ2-3; 7 bases match TRBD2. CDR1 and CDR2 from the germline V gene are SGHTA and FQGTGA. The CDR3 loop spans 15 amino acids. With V trimmed by 1 base and J by 1 base, 2 bases remained unmatched. CDR3 DNA sequence: TGTGCCAGCAGCTTAATAGCGGGCCGCACAGATACGCAGTATTTT. Its protein product is CASSLIAGRTDTQYF. The full variable domain, completed using reference TRBV7-3 and TRBJ2-3, is GAGVSQTPSNKVTEKGKYVELRCDPISGHTALYWYRQSLGQGPEFLIYFQGTGAADDSGLPNDRFFAVRPEGSVSTLKIQRTERGDSAVYLCASSLIAGRTDTQYFGPGTRLTVL.

Many counts were recorded for this clonotype. CDR3 protein: CATSDSNLRDGGRFGTQYF. CDR3 nucleotides: TGTGCCACCAGTGATTCCAACCTCCGTGATGGCGGGAGATTTGGTACGCAGTATTTT. This sequence joins TRBV24-1 and TRBJ2-3; 7 bases fit TRBD2. V shed 2 bases, J shed 8 bases, and the junction held 21 bases outside the gene matches. The CDR3 sequence is 19 residues long. Germline assignment: CDR1 KGHDR and CDR2 SFDVKD.

The table lists this clonotype with a few counts. The CDR3 region has the DNA TGCGCCAGCAGCCAAGAGAAGTCGACGGCCCAGCATTTT. Protein: CASSQEKSTAQHF. The chain has TRBV4-1 and TRBJ1-5, with D unresolved. The CDR3 runs 13 residues. V gave up 0 bases and J gave up 11 bases, with 11 bases separating them. Germline lookup yields CDR1 MGHRA and CDR2 YSYEKL.

This clonotype has only a few counts. The rearrangement links TRBV7-2 to TRBJ1-2, with TRBD1 identical over 9 bases. The V segment lost 4 bases and the J segment 5 bases; nucleotides outside the gene matches: 5. Germline V CDR1 and CDR2: SGHTA, FQGNSA. The CDR3 has 14 amino acids. The CDR3 is CASSSPGTGYGYTF. Here the CDR3 DNA reads TGTGCCAGCAGCTCCCCCGGGACAGGGTATGGCTACACCTTC.

This clonotype was detected ten times or more. The rearrangement links TRBV7-6 to TRBJ2-1; D is undetermined. Trimming took 3 bases from V and 4 from J, leaving 7 bases between them. Germline loops: CDR1 SGHVS, CDR2 FNYEAQ. The CDR3 consists of 13 residues. In nucleotides, the CDR3 is TGTGCCAGCAGCTTTGGGCCTTACAATGAGCAGTTCTTC. Translating gives CASSFGPYNEQFF.

This clonotype was found many times. V and J are TRBV7-2 and TRBJ1-1; 8 nucleotides match TRBD1. Germline-derived CDR1 and CDR2 are SGHTA and FQGNSA. This CDR3 comprises 15 residues. Trimming took 3 bases from V and 1 from J; bases not matched to a gene: 4. CDR3 region: CASSFFGQGNTEAFF. The CDR3 DNA reads as TGTGCCAGCAGCTTCTTCGGACAGGGGAACACTGAAGCTTTCTTT.